This T cell receptor (beta chain) stems from a study of Ad26.COV2.S vaccination and SARS-CoV-2 variants. Findings and caveats of the study: Vaccine recipients showed a spike-specific TCR breadth that was higher than in placebo recipients.

Stated treatment: 15 to 20 received Ad26.COV2.S at low or high dose, single or two shots; roughly 5 received placebo; per-sample allocation not given. Day 63 after the first vaccine or placebo injection was the time point for sampling. Sequencing was performed with immunoSEQ multiplex PCR; in TCRdb, only in-frame clones are kept and a portion is missing. The profile shows roughly 270,000 clones, around 87% of them singletons. Points on this clone: Its cognate antigen is unknown.

The V and J ends lost 1 base and 5 bases respectively, with 11 bases between them. Germline V gene sequence: CDR1 SGHTA, CDR2 FQGNSA. The CDR3 sequence is 15 residues long. The chain carries TRBV7-2 and TRBJ1-4, with no clear D. This receptor was identified in a person between 18 and 60 years old who received the Ad26.COV2.S COVID-19 vaccine or a placebo. The material was peripheral blood, obtained in a trial of Ad26.COV2.S vaccine versus placebo. The CDR3 DNA reads TGTGCCAGCAGCTTAGGGGGAGGCCTAAATGAAAAACTGTTTTTT. This encodes CASSLGGGLNEKLFF.